The 30 T cell receptor beta chains in this list originate from one sample, sequenced in a study of blood T cell repertoires in COVID-19. Libraries were prepared by immunoSEQ multiplex PCR; TCRdb keeps only in-frame clonotypes and omits some of them. The sample lists approximately 110,000 clones, 86% occurring once. Material for sequencing was peripheral blood. The source of these receptors is a human donor in a cohort sampled during active COVID-19.

This chain connects TRBV19 to TRBJ2-6; 7 bases map to TRBD1. Germline V CDR1 and CDR2: LNHDA, SQIVND (reference sequence). Germline trimming cut 3 bases from V and 0 bases from J; bases unmatched to any gene: 11. The CDR3 is made up of 19 amino acids. Here the CDR3 DNA reads TGTGCCAGTAGTATCGCCTCACAGGGGCCGAGCTCTGGGGCCAACGTCCTGACTTTC. Protein product: CASSIASQGPSSGANVLTF.

This clone was detected only once. This chain uses TRBV18 with TRBJ2-5; D ambiguous. Trimming cost V 3 bases and J 7 bases, with 12 bases left between them. CDR3 size: 13 residues. Germline loops: CDR1 KGHSH, CDR2 LQKENI. The CDR3 DNA sequence: TGTGCCAGCTCACCCGAGAGGCTGGGGACCCAGTACTTC. Protein sequence: CASSPERLGTQYF.

The V gene is TRBV5-1, the J gene TRBJ2-2; the match to TRBD2 covers 8 bases. V gave up 0 bases and J gave up 3 bases; unmatched junction bases: 7. The CDR3 has 17 residues. Germline V lookup: CDR1 SGHRS, CDR2 YFSETQ. The CDR3 DNA is TGCGCCAGCAGCTTGGTTGGCGGGGGGTCGTACACCGGGGAGCTGTTTTTT. Protein product: CASSLVGGGSYTGELFF.

The chain employs TRBV19 and TRBJ1-2; 7 bases fit TRBD1. There are 16 residues in the CDR3. V was clipped by 7 bases and J by 3 bases; unmatched bases: 14. CDR1 is LNHDA, CDR2 SQIVND, per germline (reference sequence). CDR3 sequence: CASIKKESGGYYGYTF. The CDR3 bases are TGTGCCAGTATAAAAAAGGAGTCAGGGGGGTACTATGGCTACACCTTC.

The chain combines TRBV6-2 or TRBV6-3 with TRBJ2-7; 9 nucleotides align to TRBD2. CDR3 length: 17 residues. CDR1 is MNHEY, CDR2 SVGEGT, per germline. Unmatched junction bases numbered 12, after V lost 6 bases and J lost 0 bases. CDR3: CASSDAASGKGSYEQYF. The DNA for the CDR3 is TGTGCCAGCAGCGATGCGGCTAGCGGGAAAGGCTCCTACGAGCAGTACTTC.

The chain carries TRBV7-2 and TRBJ1-3, with 7 bases that match TRBD1. Germline V gene data show CDR1 as SGHTA and CDR2 as FQGNSA. The CDR3 loop spans 16 amino acids. The V segment lost 2 bases and the J segment 3 bases; nucleotides outside the gene matches: 7. CDR3 nucleotide sequence: TGTGCCAGCAGCTTAAGGACAGGAACAGGTGGAAACACCATATATTTT. It encodes CASSLRTGTGGNTIYF.

Only a few counts were recorded for this clone. This chain links TRBV9 with TRBJ2-7, with 7 bases that match TRBD1. Germline V lookup: CDR1 SGDLS, CDR2 YYNGEE. V was pared by 3 bases and J by 2 bases, with 2 bases of the junction left unmatched. The CDR3 is 13 amino acids. The CDR3 DNA sequence: TGTGCCAGCAGCGCCGGGACAGCCTACGAGCAGTACTTC. It translates to CASSAGTAYEQYF.

This clone was counted only a few times. J is TRBJ2-7 and V is TRBV28, with 7 bases fitting TRBD1. The CDR3 totals 13 residues. V shed 6 bases, J shed 3 bases, and the junction held 5 bases outside the gene matches. Germline V gene sequence: CDR1 MDHEN, CDR2 SYDVKM. CDR3 sequence (DNA): TGTGCCAGCAGGAGGGGGCCCATCTACGAGCAGTACTTC. Protein sequence: CASRRGPIYEQYF. The full variable domain, with the rest looked up from reference TRBV28 and TRBJ2-7, is DVKVTQSSRYLVKRTGEKVFLECVQDMDHENMFWYRQDPGLGLRLIYFSYDVKMKEKGDIPEGYSVSREKKERFSLILESASTNQTSMYLCASRRGPIYEQYFGPGTRLTVT.

The chain recombines TRBV2 with TRBJ2-1; perhaps TRBD1 as D (6 bases). V lost 5 bases and J 3 bases, leaving 8 bases between the germline ends. Germline V gives CDR1 SNHLY, CDR2 FYNNEI. The CDR3 is 13 residues long. The CDR3 bases are TGTGCCAGCAGTCGGACAGACTACAATGAGCAGTTCTTC. This translates into CASSRTDYNEQFF.

The rearrangement links TRBV19 to TRBJ1-5, with TRBD1 matching 7 bases. Germline trimming cut 1 base from V and 0 bases from J; bases unmatched to any gene: 3. Germline CDR1 is LNHDA and CDR2 is SQIVND (reference sequence). The CDR3 is made up of 16 amino acids. CDR3 protein: CASSIGTGTSNQPQHF. In nucleotides, the CDR3 is TGTGCCAGTAGTATAGGGACAGGCACTAGCAATCAGCCCCAGCATTTT.

The chain carries TRBV5-1 and TRBJ1-2, with D possibly being TRBD1 (5 bases). The germline V and J ends were trimmed by 1 base and 4 bases, with 8 bases remaining between them. In germline, CDR1 is SGHRS, CDR2 YFSETQ. This CDR3 is built from 13 residues. The CDR3: CASSLSQAYGYTF. CDR3 coding DNA: TGCGCCAGCAGCTTGTCACAGGCCTATGGCTACACCTTC.

V usage is TRBV25-1 and J usage is TRBJ2-7, with TRBD1 identical over 8 bases. Germline V gives CDR1 MGHDK, CDR2 SYGVNS. After removal of 5 bases from V and 3 bases from J, the junction contained 12 bases not matched to a gene. This CDR3 has 16 amino acids. The CDR3 coding sequence is TGTGCCAGCAGTCCTGACAGGGGCCGTAACCTCTACGAGCAGTACTTC. Protein sequence: CASSPDRGRNLYEQYF.

This chain uses TRBV20-1 with TRBJ1-2; no definite D call. The CDR3 runs 13 residues. The ends were cut back, 3 bases at V and 7 bases at J, with 15 bases in the middle. Germline CDR1 is DFQATT and CDR2 is SNEGSKA (reference sequence). CDR3 in DNA: TGCAGTGCTAGTCAGATTTTTGGTGGTGGCTACACCTTC. This translates into CSASQIFGGGYTF.

J is TRBJ2-3 and V is TRBV30, with D possibly TRBD2 on 7 matching bases. The germline gives CDR1 GTSNPN, CDR2 SVGIG (reference sequence). This CDR3 contains 16 residues. Trimming removed 5 bases at V and 2 bases at J, with 20 bases between. DNA for the CDR3: TGTGCCTGGGGGCCAGGGGAGGGCCGTTCCACAGATACGCAGTATTTT. Translation gives CAWGPGEGRSTDTQYF.

This chain uses TRBV4-1 with TRBJ1-2; the D is unclear. This CDR3 contains 17 residues. Per germline, CDR1 MGHRA and CDR2 YSYEKL. Trimming cost V 0 bases and J 5 bases, with 19 bases left between them. The CDR3 here is CASSQERAQNHVYGYTF. The CDR3 DNA follows: TGCGCCAGCAGCCAAGAAAGAGCACAGAACCACGTATATGGCTACACCTTC.

This chain joins TRBV3-1 (or the pseudogene TRBV3-2) and TRBJ2-5, with 8 bases lining up with TRBD1. With 5 bases clipped from V and 5 bases from J, the junction kept 4 bases outside the gene matches. The V gene's germline CDR1 is LGHDT and CDR2 YNNKEL (reference sequence). The CDR3 contains 13 residues. DNA of the CDR3: TGTGCCAGCAGCTACAGGGGGACGGAGACCCAGTACTTC. This gives the protein CASSYRGTETQYF.

With respect to this clone: Distinct nucleotide sequences in the sample also encode this CDR3. The chain joins TRBV11-3 to TRBJ2-1; 12 positions match TRBD2. Germline V lookup: CDR1 SGHNT, CDR2 YENEEA. J gave up 6 bases and V 1 base, and 1 base lay outside the gene matches. This CDR3 region has 15 residues. CDR3 nucleotide sequence: TGTGCCAGCAGCTTAGGACTAGCGGGAGTCAATGAGCAGTTCTTC. Protein product: CASSLGLAGVNEQFF.

The chain recombines TRBV6-5 with TRBJ2-3, with D unresolved. This CDR3 is 14 amino acids long. V lost 2 bases and J 6 bases, leaving 12 bases between the germline ends. Germline loops: CDR1 MNHEY, CDR2 SVGAGI. CDR3 DNA sequence: TGTGCCAGCAGTTACCAGTTTTCAACGGATACGCAGTATTTT. Its protein product is CASSYQFSTDTQYF.

The chain couples TRBV2 to TRBJ2-2, with D perhaps matching TRBD1 (5 bases). This CDR3 region has 14 residues. Germline CDR1 and CDR2: SNHLY and FYNNEI. Deletions cut 6 bases from V and 1 base from J, with 9 bases between. CDR3 region: CASRAGQNTGELFF. CDR3 nucleotide sequence: TGTGCCAGCAGAGCTGGACAGAACACCGGGGAGCTGTTTTTT.

The chain joins TRBV2 to TRBJ2-7, with TRBD1 as a possible D gene (6 bases). Germline CDR1 SNHLY, CDR2 FYNNEI. The CDR3 is made up of 14 amino acids. V lost 7 bases to trimming and J lost 2 bases, with 15 bases between them. The CDR3 loop reads CASNPDRRTYEQYF. The CDR3 nucleotides are TGTGCCAGCAACCCTGACAGGCGAACCTACGAGCAGTACTTC.

The chain couples TRBV28 to TRBJ2-7, with TRBD2 matching over 7 bases. The CDR3 is 15 amino acids. The V gene end was trimmed by 3 bases and the J gene end by 4 bases; junction bases not matched to a gene: 9. Germline V gene lookup returns CDR1 MDHEN and CDR2 SYDVKM. CDR3 nucleotides: TGTGCCAGCAGTTTGGAAGCGGGAATAACTTACGAGCAGTACTTC. Its protein product is CASSLEAGITYEQYF.

The chain has TRBV27 and TRBJ2-1; 11 positions agree with TRBD2. CDR3 length: 15 residues. With V trimmed by 0 bases and J by 9 bases, 4 bases remained unmatched. CDR1 is MNHEY and CDR2 is SMNVEV in the germline V gene (reference sequence). CDR3 residues: CASSLSPGTSGEQFF. CDR3 DNA: TGTGCCAGCAGTTTATCTCCGGGGACTAGCGGTGAGCAGTTCTTC.

The chain joins TRBV4-3 to TRBJ2-3; 7 bases match TRBD2. From germline, CDR1 is LGHNA and CDR2 YSLEER. The V gene end was trimmed by 3 bases and the J gene end by 1 base; junction bases not matched to a gene: 10. The CDR3 has 17 amino acids. For the CDR3, the DNA is TGCGCCAGCAGCCATCAACTTTGGGACTACCGCACAGATACGCAGTATTTT. This translates into CASSHQLWDYRTDTQYF.

This clone was detected only once. V gene TRBV19 combines with J gene TRBJ1-1; D is uncertain. The ends were cut back, 9 bases at V and 0 bases at J, with 11 bases in the middle. This CDR3 has 13 amino acids. The V gene's germline CDR1 is LNHDA and CDR2 SQIVND (reference sequence). The CDR3 DNA follows: TGTGCCAGCGCTTATACAATGAACACTGAAGCTTTCTTT. Protein sequence: CASAYTMNTEAFF.

This chain uses TRBV5-1 with TRBJ2-1; 10 nucleotides match TRBD2. Germline assignment: CDR1 SGHRS and CDR2 YFSETQ. The length of the CDR3 is 15 residues. J gave up 3 bases and V 4 bases, and 4 bases lay outside the gene matches. CDR3 protein: CASSETSGFYNEQFF. In DNA form, the CDR3 reads TGCGCCAGCAGCGAGACTAGCGGGTTCTACAATGAGCAGTTCTTC. Based on the CDR3 plus reference TRBV5-1 and TRBJ2-1, the full variable domain is KAGVTQTPRYLIKTRGQQVTLSCSPISGHRSVSWYQQTPGQGLQFLFEYFSETQRNKGNFPGRFSGRQFSNSRSEMNVSTLELGDSALYLCASSETSGFYNEQFFGPGTRLTVL.

V and J are TRBV27 and TRBJ2-1; a weak D match, TRBD2 (6 bases). CDR3 length equals 16 residues. The germline V gene encodes CDR1 MNHEY and CDR2 SMNVEV (reference sequence). Trimming took 2 bases from V and 2 from J, leaving 13 bases between them. The CDR3 loop reads CASSLRPAGPYNEQFF. The CDR3 coding sequence is TGTGCCAGCAGTTTACGACCAGCGGGCCCCTACAATGAGCAGTTCTTC.

The J gene is TRBJ1-4, the V gene TRBV19; possibly TRBD1 for D (5 bases). V was shortened by 5 bases and J by 8 bases, with 18 bases between the two germline ends. The CDR3 totals 15 residues. The germline CDR1 and CDR2 sequences are LNHDA and SQIVND (reference sequence). CDR3 in amino acids: CASSWQGTHGEKLFF. CDR3 in DNA: TGTGCCAGTAGTTGGCAGGGAACTCACGGAGAAAAACTGTTTTTT.

This clone has only a few counts. The V gene is TRBV4-3, the J gene TRBJ1-6, with unresolved D. Germline CDR1 LGHNA, CDR2 YSLEER. The CDR3 consists of 15 residues. With 0 bases removed from V and 6 bases from J, the gap between germline ends came to 9 bases. This chain's CDR3 is CASSQDYPVNSPLHF. The CDR3 nucleotides read TGCGCCAGCAGCCAAGACTATCCGGTTAATTCACCCCTCCACTTT.

The J gene is TRBJ2-1, the V gene TRBV19; TRBD2 agrees at 12 bases. Trimming removed 3 bases from V and 8 bases from J; junction bases left unmatched: 5. The germline gives CDR1 LNHDA, CDR2 SQIVND (reference sequence). The CDR3 runs to 15 residues. The CDR3 DNA reads TGTGCCAGTAGTATGACTAGCGGGAGTCTCGATGAGCAGTTCTTC. Its translation: CASSMTSGSLDEQFF.

The chain links TRBV5-1 to TRBJ2-2; D is uncertain. The CDR3 is made up of 14 amino acids. V was cut by 0 bases and J by 5 bases, with 8 bases left in between. CDR1 and CDR2 from the germline V gene are SGHRS and YFSETQ. The CDR3, as DNA: TGCGCCAGCAGCTTGGGAGGTGGGACCGGGGAGCTGTTTTTT. This translates into CASSLGGGTGELFF.